This T cell receptor (beta chain) was sequenced in a study of T cells in narcolepsy. Study-level background: Healthy controls were enrolled alongside patients with narcolepsy type 1 or type 2.

The CDR3 is made up of 16 amino acids. With 4 bases clipped from V and 7 bases from J, the junction kept 12 bases outside the gene matches. Germline-derived CDR1 and CDR2 are SGHRS and YFSETQ. In the case of this clone: Its antigen is undetermined.

Study findings and constraints: Autoreactive clone sequences were missing from some blood memory CD4+ repertoires. Same-patient CSF and blood CD4+ T cell clonotypes included HCRT-specific and TRIB2-specific autoreactive ones.

Libraries were prepared by immunoSEQ multiplex PCR; TCRdb keeps only in-frame clonotypes and omits some of them. The data show 25,000 to 35,000 clones, with approximately 78% seen just once and roughly 1.2% held by the top ten. Sequenced sample: CD45RA- memory CD4+ T cells from PBMCs. The chain combines TRBV5-1 with TRBJ2-1, with 9 bases aligning to TRBD2. The sequence came from a human donor with narcolepsy. CDR3 sequence reads: CASSPERLAVGNEQFF. The CDR3 DNA follows: TGCGCCAGCAGCCCCGAACGACTAGCGGTTGGTAATGAGCAGTTCTTC.